The 15 T cell receptor beta chains below were found in one sample sequenced in a study of pediatric ulcerative colitis. Here immunoSEQ multiplex PCR was the method, and the copy in TCRdb shows in-frame clones only, minus some. In the table there are a few thousand clones, just over 90% of which are singletons. The sequenced sample consisted of blood. The origin of the receptors is a boy aged 5 to 17 who was a control in a study of pediatric ulcerative colitis.

The chain carries TRBV29-1 and TRBJ2-7, with 9 bases that match TRBD2. There are 14 residues in the CDR3. Germline CDR1 and CDR2: SQVTM and ANQGSEA. The V segment lost 7 bases and the J segment 0 bases; nucleotides outside the gene matches: 7. The CDR3 here is CSAMLAGSSYEQYF. The CDR3 bases are TGCAGCGCAATGCTAGCGGGGAGCTCCTACGAGCAGTACTTC.

This chain uses TRBV7-3 with TRBJ2-2; 8 bases align to TRBD1. V lost 4 bases and J lost 2; bases outside the gene matches: 3. The CDR3 is 15 amino acids. Germline V gives CDR1 SGHTA, CDR2 FQGTGA. CDR3 sequence: CASSWGTGNTGELFF. The CDR3 region has the DNA TGTGCCAGCAGCTGGGGGACAGGAAACACCGGGGAGCTGTTTTTT.

The chain joins TRBV11-3 to TRBJ2-1; 10 bases fit TRBD2. The V and J ends lost 4 bases and 12 bases, in that order; junction bases with no gene match: 9. There are 14 residues in the CDR3. Germline CDR1 reads SGHNT; CDR2 reads YENEEA. The chain's CDR3 is CASSSSASGRAQFF. CDR3 in DNA: TGTGCCAGCAGCTCGTCCGCTAGCGGGAGAGCGCAGTTCTTC.

The chain is built from TRBV18 and TRBJ2-7; perhaps TRBD2 as D (5 bases). Germline lookup yields CDR1 KGHSH and CDR2 LQKENI. Between the trimmed V and J ends, which lost 3 bases and 6 bases, there was a span of 15 bases. This CDR3 has 14 amino acids. CDR3 protein: CASSPAAVVSEQYV. The DNA of the CDR3 is TGTGCCAGCTCACCGGCAGCGGTAGTAAGCGAGCAGTACGTC.

The chain couples TRBV15 to TRBJ2-5; 8 nucleotides agree with TRBD2. Germline-derived CDR1 and CDR2 are LNHNV and YYDKDF (reference sequence). CDR3 length equals 15 residues. The V segment lost 3 bases and the J segment 5 bases; nucleotides outside the gene matches: 8. CDR3 protein: CATSRTAGVGETQYF. CDR3 DNA: TGTGCCACCAGCAGGACAGCGGGAGTGGGTGAGACCCAGTACTTC.

The DNA of the CDR3 is TGTGCCAGCAGGATACCGGCGGGCGTCTACGAGCAGTACTTC. Protein sequence: CASRIPAGVYEQYF. The gene calls are TRBV2 and TRBJ2-7; possibly TRBD2 for D (5 bases). Germline values: CDR1 SNHLY, CDR2 FYNNEI. Trimming took 6 bases from V and 3 from J, leaving 15 bases between them. The CDR3 contains 14 residues.

This clone was recorded once. The chain has TRBV10-3 and TRBJ2-7, with 8 bases aligning to TRBD2. This CDR3 is 14 amino acids long. Trimming removed 5 bases from V and 7 bases from J; junction bases left unmatched: 10. Germline V CDR1 and CDR2: ENHRY, SYGVKD. CDR3 sequence reads: CAISRTGGPEEQYV. DNA of the CDR3: TGTGCCATCAGTCGGACGGGAGGGCCGGAGGAGCAGTACGTC.

The chain combines TRBV7-6 with TRBJ2-2, with D maybe TRBD1 (6 bases). Germline CDR1 and CDR2: SGHVS and FNYEAQ. The CDR3 contains 15 residues. Trimming pared 4 bases from V and 5 bases from J, leaving 14 bases between. CDR3 nucleotide sequence: TGTGCCAGCAGCTCAGAGGGGGTGTGGACCGGGGAGCTGTTTTTT. Its protein product is CASSSEGVWTGELFF.

This clone has only one observation. The chain joins TRBV7-9 to TRBJ1-3, with TRBD1 as a possible D gene (6 bases). The V end lost 8 bases, the J end lost 2 bases, and 25 bases lay between the germline ends. Per the germline V gene, CDR1 is SEHNR and CDR2 is FQNEAQ (reference sequence). The CDR3 is made up of 18 amino acids. The CDR3 DNA sequence: TGTGCCAGCGTAGCCCCCCAAGGGCAGGGGACGACTGGAAACACCATATATTTT. Its translation is CASVAPQGQGTTGNTIYF.

This chain uses TRBV7-9 with TRBJ1-1, with TRBD1 matching 9 bases. The germline CDR1 and CDR2 sequences are SEHNR and FQNEAQ (reference sequence). V shed 5 bases, J shed 11 bases, and the junction held 6 bases outside the gene matches. This CDR3 has 12 residues. This chain's CDR3 is CASSPGGQGAFF. The CDR3, as DNA: TGTGCCAGCAGCCCCGGTGGACAGGGGGCTTTCTTT.

This rearrangement joins TRBV4-1 to TRBJ2-7, with D tentatively TRBD2 (6 bases). CDR3 length: 16 amino acids. V lost 2 bases to trimming and J lost 4 bases, with 18 bases between them. Germline CDR1 reads MGHRA; CDR2 reads YSYEKL. CDR3 amino acids: CASSQSMGLPYYEQYV. The CDR3, as DNA: TGCGCCAGCAGCCAAAGTATGGGACTTCCTTATTACGAGCAGTACGTC.

This rearrangement joins TRBV6-6 to TRBJ2-1; D possibly corresponds to TRBD1 (5 bases). The CDR3 runs to 14 residues. Germline V CDR1 and CDR2: MNHNY, SVGAGI (reference sequence). V lost 0 bases and J lost 4, with 7 bases in between. CDR3 nucleotide sequence: TGTGCCAGCAGTTACTCGGACAATTACAATGAGCAGTTCTTC. Translation: CASSYSDNYNEQFF.

This clone was counted between two and nine times. The rearrangement joins TRBV7-2 to TRBJ1-2; TRBD1 aligns across 7 bases. The CDR3 contains 15 residues. With 3 bases clipped from V and 2 bases from J, the junction kept 6 bases outside the gene matches. Germline CDR1 reads SGHTA; CDR2 reads FQGNSA. The DNA for the CDR3 is TGTGCCAGCAGCTTCAGGACAGGATTAAACTATGGCTACACCTTC. It is translated as CASSFRTGLNYGYTF.

This chain joins TRBV18 and TRBJ2-1; 11 positions agree with TRBD1. The CDR3 consists of 17 residues. V was clipped by 5 bases and J by 8 bases; unmatched bases: 14. Germline V gives CDR1 KGHSH, CDR2 LQKENI. CDR3 bases: TGTGCCAGCTCAGCACAGGGTTTAGGACAGGGGGCCCATGAGCAGTTCTTC. Translation: CASSAQGLGQGAHEQFF.

The chain uses TRBV5-6 and TRBJ2-3; D not resolved. The CDR3 runs 12 residues. Trimming removed 3 bases at V and 0 bases at J, with 2 bases between. Germline V gives CDR1 SGHDT, CDR2 YYEEEE. The CDR3 coding sequence is TGTGCCAGCAGCTCGAGCACAGATACGCAGTATTTT. It encodes CASSSSTDTQYF.